This TCR beta chain appears in the sequencing data of a study of CD8 T cells in ankylosing spondylitis. CDR3 size: 13 residues. Trimming removed 3 bases from V and 0 bases from J, with 5 bases in between. Germline V gene data show CDR1 as LNHNV and CDR2 as YYDKDF (reference sequence). Study-level results: Apparently characteristic of ankylosing spondylitis blood was a TCR beta motif (under ten highly homologous variants).

This clonotype showed up just a few times. Its antigen remains unidentified. TCRdb independently ran MiXCR on the 5' RACE reads; one entry per CDR3 protein. The table has around 490,000 distinct CDR3 sequences, about 5% seen once. Sequences were obtained from blood, either unsorted or a sorted T cell fraction (not recorded which). V and J are TRBV15 and TRBJ1-2; D unclear. The receptor was isolated from a male donor with ankylosing spondylitis. The CDR3 DNA sequence: TGTGCCACCAGCAGGGGGACTAACTATGGCTACACCTTC. Its protein product is CATSRGTNYGYTF.